This T cell receptor (beta chain) was found in a study of blood T cell repertoires in COVID-19. V lost 3 bases, J lost 2 bases, and 8 bases stayed unmatched. CDR1 and CDR2 (germline): SQVTM, ANQGSEA. This CDR3 region has 15 residues. The cohort comprised adults aged about 18 to 100 years residing in 20 to 30 US areas. Only in-frame clones appear in the TCRdb table, and some are missing; sequencing was by immunoSEQ multiplex PCR. The table shows more than 300,000 clones, with 85% to 95% occurring only once. Material: PBMCs or T cells enriched from blood (not recorded which). This TCR derives from a woman aged 30 to 39 who had been exposed to COVID-19. The V call is TRBV29-1, the J call TRBJ1-2, with 8 nucleotides matching TRBD1. The DNA of the CDR3 is TGCAGCGTTGAGGGCAGGGGGCGAAGAAACTATGGCTACACCTTC. Amino acid sequence: CSVEGRGRRNYGYTF.